Presented here are 8 T cell receptor beta chains from one specimen sequenced in a study of molecular identifiers for immune sequencing clone quantification. TCRdb processed the PCR reads anew with MiXCR; each CDR3 protein has one entry. The profile shows 60,000 to 80,000 distinct CDR3 sequences, about 18% of them singletons. Sequencing used naive CD8+ T cells from blood, with Jurkat cell RNA spiked in. Subset of the sample: FACS-sorted CD8+CD4-CCR7+CD45RA+ naive T cells. These receptors all stem from a human donor in good health. Some libraries in this study had Jurkat cell RNA spiked in.

As to this clonotype: The junction differs from germline at one of its ends, possibly a read error. This chain joins TRBV9 and TRBJ1-1; D gene uncertain. The germline V gene has CDR1 SGDLS and CDR2 YYNGEE. This CDR3 is built from 13 residues. CDR3 amino acids: CASSGRRNAEAFF. The CDR3 DNA is TGTGCCAGCAGCGGACGACGGAACGCTGAAGCTTTCTTT.

This clonotype was recorded at least ten times. The chain employs TRBV18 and TRBJ2-3; 14 bases map to TRBD2. Germline lookup yields CDR1 KGHSH and CDR2 LQKENI. The CDR3 is made up of 17 amino acids. J gave up 6 bases and V 4 bases, and 9 bases lay outside the gene matches. The CDR3 bases are TGTGCCAGCTCACACGGACTAGCGGGAGGCCTTTTCGATACGCAGTATTTT. It specifies CASSHGLAGGLFDTQYF.

This clonotype was observed at least ten times. This rearrangement joins TRBV29-1 to TRBJ1-4; no clear D. V lost 7 bases, J lost 10 bases, and 13 bases lay in between. Per the germline V gene, CDR1 is SQVTM and CDR2 is ANQGSEA. The CDR3 contains 11 residues. CDR3 residues: CSALDGGKLFF. The CDR3 DNA sequence: TGCAGCGCTCTGGACGGTGGAAAACTGTTTTTT.

Many counts were recorded for this clonotype. The rearrangement uses TRBV5-4 and TRBJ2-7; 14 bases are shared with TRBD2. The V segment lost 4 bases and the J segment 6 bases; nucleotides outside the gene matches: 9. Germline CDR1 and CDR2: SGHNT and YYREEE (reference sequence). The CDR3 runs 16 residues. CDR3: CASSGTGTSGSAEQYF. DNA for the CDR3: TGTGCCAGCAGCGGAACCGGGACTAGCGGGAGTGCCGAGCAGTACTTC.

The table lists this clonotype with many counts. The J gene is TRBJ2-7, the V gene TRBV6-2 or TRBV6-3; tentative D call: TRBD1 (6 bases). Germline V gives CDR1 MNHEY, CDR2 SVGEGT. V lost 3 bases, J lost 2 bases, and 8 bases lay in between. The CDR3 loop spans 13 amino acids. CDR3 sequence (DNA): TGTGCCAGCAGTTATGGGACACCCTACGAGCAGTACTTC. Translated, it gives CASSYGTPYEQYF.

The sample holds many counts of this clonotype. V usage is TRBV2 and J usage is TRBJ2-3, with D hard to call. CDR1 SNHLY and CDR2 FYNNEI come from the germline V gene. This CDR3 has 15 amino acids. DNA for the CDR3: TGTGCTAAACAAGGGTCTGCATCCCTTGGGGATACGCAGTATTTT. Translation: CAKQGSASLGDTQYF.

This clonotype occurred many times. The chain combines TRBV7-2 with TRBJ2-1; D call uncertain. Germline V gene lookup returns CDR1 SGHTA and CDR2 FQGNSA. Trimming stripped 5 bases from V and 4 bases from J, with 21 bases between. The CDR3 runs 17 residues. DNA for the CDR3: TGTGCCAGCAGCCTCGATACGGGCCCCACTGTATACAATGAGCAGTTCTTC. Translated: CASSLDTGPTVYNEQFF.

Comments on this clonotype: A single base separates this from a much larger clone, so it may be a read error. This CDR3 reads CASSLGTSGKFAGELFF. CDR3 in DNA: TGTGCCAGCAGCTTAGGGACTAGCGGGAAGTTTGCCGGGGAGCTGTTTTTT. This chain links TRBV7-8 with TRBJ2-2, with 12 nucleotides matching TRBD2. CDR3 length: 17 amino acids. The V gene's germline CDR1 is SGHVS and CDR2 FQNEAQ. Losses at the gene ends were 1 base for V and 6 bases for J; bases not matched to a gene: 6.